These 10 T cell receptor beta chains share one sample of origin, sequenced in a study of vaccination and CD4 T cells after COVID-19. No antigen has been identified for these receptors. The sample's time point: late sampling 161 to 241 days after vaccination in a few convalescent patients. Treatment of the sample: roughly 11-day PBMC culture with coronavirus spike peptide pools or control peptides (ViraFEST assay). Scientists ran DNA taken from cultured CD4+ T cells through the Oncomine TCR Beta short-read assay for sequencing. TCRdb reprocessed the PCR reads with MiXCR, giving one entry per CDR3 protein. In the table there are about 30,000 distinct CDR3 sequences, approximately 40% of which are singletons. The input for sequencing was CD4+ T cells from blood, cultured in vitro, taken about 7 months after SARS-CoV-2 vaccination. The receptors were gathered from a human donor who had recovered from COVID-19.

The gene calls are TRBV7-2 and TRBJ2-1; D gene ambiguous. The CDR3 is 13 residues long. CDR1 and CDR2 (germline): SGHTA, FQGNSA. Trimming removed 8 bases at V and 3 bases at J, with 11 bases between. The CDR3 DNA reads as TGTGCCAGCGGGCCTAGAGGCTACAATGAGCAGTTCTTC. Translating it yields CASGPRGYNEQFF.

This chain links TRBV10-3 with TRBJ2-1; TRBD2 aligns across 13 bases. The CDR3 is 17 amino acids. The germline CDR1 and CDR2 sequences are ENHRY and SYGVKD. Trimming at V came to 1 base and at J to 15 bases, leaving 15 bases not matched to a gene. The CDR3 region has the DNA TGTGCCATCAGTGAGTTTAAGACAGGACTAGCGGGAGAGTGTCCGTTCTTC. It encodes CAISEFKTGLAGECPFF.

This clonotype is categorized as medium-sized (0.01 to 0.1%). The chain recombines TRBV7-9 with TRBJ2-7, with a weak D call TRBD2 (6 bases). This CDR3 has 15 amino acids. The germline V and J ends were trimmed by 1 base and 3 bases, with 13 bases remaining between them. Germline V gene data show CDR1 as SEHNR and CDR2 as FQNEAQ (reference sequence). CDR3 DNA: TGTGCCAGCAGCTTAGGGGACTTCCCCGACTACGAGCAGTACTTC. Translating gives CASSLGDFPDYEQYF.

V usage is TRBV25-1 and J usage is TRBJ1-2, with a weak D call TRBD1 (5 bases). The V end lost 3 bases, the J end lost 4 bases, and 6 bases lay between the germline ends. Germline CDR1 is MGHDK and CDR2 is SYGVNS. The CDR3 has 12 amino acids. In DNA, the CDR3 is TGTGCCAGCAGTGACAGGGTCTATGGCTACACCTTC. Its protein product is CASSDRVYGYTF.

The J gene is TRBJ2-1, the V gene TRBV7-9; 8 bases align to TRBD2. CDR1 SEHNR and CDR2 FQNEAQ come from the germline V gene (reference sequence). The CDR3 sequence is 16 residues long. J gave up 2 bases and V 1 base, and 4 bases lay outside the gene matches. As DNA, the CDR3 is TGTGCCAGCAGCTTAGGAGCGGGAGAACCCTACAATGAGCAGTTCTTC. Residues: CASSLGAGEPYNEQFF.

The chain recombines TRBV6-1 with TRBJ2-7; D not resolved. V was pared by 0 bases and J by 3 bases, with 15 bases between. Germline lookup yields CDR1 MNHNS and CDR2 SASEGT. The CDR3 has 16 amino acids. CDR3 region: CASSEAGDNFDYEQYF. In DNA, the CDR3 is TGTGCCAGCAGTGAAGCGGGTGATAATTTTGACTACGAGCAGTACTTC.

The CDR3 nucleotides read TGTGCCAGCAGTCACAGGACGGGGGTCCAAGAGACCCAGTACTTC. This gives the protein CASSHRTGVQETQYF. The chain combines TRBV2 with TRBJ2-5; D perhaps matches TRBD2 (6 bases). Germline CDR1 SNHLY, CDR2 FYNNEI. Trimming pared 5 bases from V and 1 base from J, leaving 14 bases between. There are 15 residues in the CDR3.

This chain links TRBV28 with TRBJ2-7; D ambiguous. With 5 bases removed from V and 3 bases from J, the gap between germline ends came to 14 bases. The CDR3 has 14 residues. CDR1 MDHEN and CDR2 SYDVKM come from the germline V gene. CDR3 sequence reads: CASSPPGEIYEQYF. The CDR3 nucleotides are TGTGCCAGCAGTCCCCCGGGCGAAATCTACGAGCAGTACTTC.

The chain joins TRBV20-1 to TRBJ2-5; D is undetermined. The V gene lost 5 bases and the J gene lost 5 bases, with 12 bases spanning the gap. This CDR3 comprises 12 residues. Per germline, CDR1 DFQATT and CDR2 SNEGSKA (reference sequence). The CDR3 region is CSAPTSSETQYF. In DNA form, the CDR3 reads TGCAGTGCTCCAACATCGTCTGAGACCCAGTACTTC.

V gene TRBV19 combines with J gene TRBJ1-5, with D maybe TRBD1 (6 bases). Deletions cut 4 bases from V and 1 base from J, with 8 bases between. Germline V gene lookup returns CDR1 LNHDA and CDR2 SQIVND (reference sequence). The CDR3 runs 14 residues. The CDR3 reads CASSRDRSNQPQHF. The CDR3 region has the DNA TGTGCCAGTAGTAGAGACAGGAGCAATCAGCCCCAGCATTTT.